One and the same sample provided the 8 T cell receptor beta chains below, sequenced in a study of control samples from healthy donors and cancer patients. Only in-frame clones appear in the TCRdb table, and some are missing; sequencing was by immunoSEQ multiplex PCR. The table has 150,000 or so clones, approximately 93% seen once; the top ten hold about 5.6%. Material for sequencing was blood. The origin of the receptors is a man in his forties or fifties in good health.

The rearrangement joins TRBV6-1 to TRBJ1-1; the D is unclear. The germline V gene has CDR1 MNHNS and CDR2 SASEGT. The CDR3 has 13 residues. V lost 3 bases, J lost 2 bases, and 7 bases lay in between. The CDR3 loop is CASSEVVNTEAFF. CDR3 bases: TGTGCCAGCAGTGAGGTGGTAAACACTGAAGCTTTCTTT.

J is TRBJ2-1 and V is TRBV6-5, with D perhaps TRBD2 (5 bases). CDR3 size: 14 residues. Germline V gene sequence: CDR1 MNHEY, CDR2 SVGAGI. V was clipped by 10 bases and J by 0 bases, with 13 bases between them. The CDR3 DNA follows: TGTGCCACCCAAAGACGGGACTCCTACAATGAGCAGTTCTTC. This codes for CATQRRDSYNEQFF.

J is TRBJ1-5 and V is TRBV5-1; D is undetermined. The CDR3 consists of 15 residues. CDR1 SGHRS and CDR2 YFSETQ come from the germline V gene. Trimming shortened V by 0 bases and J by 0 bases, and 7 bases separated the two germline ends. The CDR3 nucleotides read TGCGCCAGCAGCTTGGGCGGTTCTAGCAATCAGCCCCAGCATTTT. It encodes CASSLGGSSNQPQHF.

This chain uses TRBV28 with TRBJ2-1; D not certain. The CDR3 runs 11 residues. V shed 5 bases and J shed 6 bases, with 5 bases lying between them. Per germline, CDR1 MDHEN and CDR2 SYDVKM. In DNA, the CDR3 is TGTGCCAGCAGTGCCCTCAATGAGCAGTTCTTC. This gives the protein CASSALNEQFF.

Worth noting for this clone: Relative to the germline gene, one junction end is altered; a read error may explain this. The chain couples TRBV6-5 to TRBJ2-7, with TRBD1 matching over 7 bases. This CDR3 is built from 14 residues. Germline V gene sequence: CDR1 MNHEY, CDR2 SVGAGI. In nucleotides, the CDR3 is TGTGCCAGCAAAATAGAGGGGGCATCCTACGGGCAGTACTTC. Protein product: CASKIEGASYGQYF.

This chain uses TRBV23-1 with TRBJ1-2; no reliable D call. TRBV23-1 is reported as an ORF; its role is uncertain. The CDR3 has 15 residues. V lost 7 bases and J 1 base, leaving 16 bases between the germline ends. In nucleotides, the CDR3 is TGCGCCAGCATCTCGTTTGGACGGAGTAACTATGGCTACACCTTC. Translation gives CASISFGRSNYGYTF.

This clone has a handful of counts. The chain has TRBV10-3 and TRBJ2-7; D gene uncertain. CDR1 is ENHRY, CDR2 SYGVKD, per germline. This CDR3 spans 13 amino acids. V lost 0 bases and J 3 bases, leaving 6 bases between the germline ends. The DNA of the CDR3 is TGTGCCATCAGTGAGTCCGGTCGCTACGAGCAGTACTTC. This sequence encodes CAISESGRYEQYF.

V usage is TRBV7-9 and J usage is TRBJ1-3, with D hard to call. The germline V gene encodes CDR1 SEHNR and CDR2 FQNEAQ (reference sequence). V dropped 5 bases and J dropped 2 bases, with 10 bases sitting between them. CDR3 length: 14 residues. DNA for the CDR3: TGTGCCAGCAGCCCTCAGGAAACTGGAAACACCATATATTTT. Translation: CASSPQETGNTIYF.